This is a list of T cell receptor beta chains from one sample in a study of CXCR3-negative and CXCR3-positive naive CD8 T cells. TCRdb reanalyzed the 5' RACE reads, giving one entry per CDR3 protein sequence and no DNA. Found here are under 90,000 distinct CDR3 sequences; the top ten clones hold roughly 0.62%. Sequencing was performed on naive CXCR3+ CD8+ T cells from blood. Source of these receptors: a human donor in good health. Some clones in this sample may be carry-over from other donors' samples. The CDR3 runs from the conserved cysteine through the conserved F or W.

>TRBV29-1|TRBJ1-1
CSVEGTGGAAGAFF
>TRBV7-9|TRBJ2-5
CASRNGLAGPPEETQYF
>TRBV4-2|TRBJ1-1
CASSQRHSEAFF
>TRBV20-1|TRBJ1-1
CSATGPKTGLNTEALF
>TRBV7-6|TRBJ2-7
CASSLSGTPEVWEQYF
>TRBV18|TRBJ2-5
CASSPTPGRPQETQYF
>TRBV10-3|TRBJ2-5
CAIKSDRGDGTQYF
>TRBV20-1|TRBJ2-7
CSAREAGQRAYEQYF
>TRBV27|TRBJ2-6
CASSISGANVMTF
>TRBV28|TRBJ1-2
CASSPRQGDGYTF
>TRBV5-1|TRBJ1-1
CASSPWTGNTEAFF
>TRBV6-5|TRBJ2-7
CASSYAGPYEQYF